These 29 T cell receptor beta chains originate from one sample sequenced in a study of blood T cells in healthy people across ages. Primed by a sample-barcoded 5' primer and a J-beta primer mix, a second PCR proceeded for about 7 to 11 cycles. TCRdb reprocessed the 5' RACE reads with MiXCR, giving one entry per CDR3 protein. The table lists about 970,000 distinct CDR3 sequences, about 53% of them singletons. Input material: blood. Every receptor here comes from a woman aged 60 to 75 in good health.

This rearrangement joins TRBV18 to TRBJ2-4; 10 nucleotides line up with TRBD1. The end of the DNA is better explained by TRBJ2-7, so the J call may be wrong. This CDR3 contains 15 residues. Germline V lookup: CDR1 KGHSH, CDR2 LQKENI. Here the CDR3 reads CASSPGTGDGDEQYF. The CDR3 bases are TGTGCCAGCTCACCCGGGACAGGGGATGGCGACGAGCAGTACTTC.

The chain employs TRBV29-1 and TRBJ2-7; D gene unclear. The germline V and J ends were trimmed by 7 bases and 2 bases, with 12 bases remaining between them. The CDR3 length is 12 residues. Germline values: CDR1 SQVTM, CDR2 ANQGSEA. The DNA for the CDR3 is TGCAGCGCCCGGGCCGCTACCTACGAGCAGTACTTC. Its translation: CSARAATYEQYF.

CDR3 DNA: TGCGCCAGCAGCCAAGATATAAACACCGGGGAGCTGTTTTTT. It codes for CASSQDINTGELFF. V is TRBV4-3 and J is TRBJ2-2; D remains unclear. V gave up 0 bases and J gave up 2 bases, with 4 bases separating them. This CDR3 has 14 amino acids. CDR1 is LGHNA and CDR2 is YSLEER in the germline V gene.

The rearrangement links TRBV5-1 to TRBJ2-1; TRBD2 aligns across 9 bases. This CDR3 comprises 14 residues. J was trimmed by 10 bases and V by 3 bases; bases with no gene match: 8. CDR1 is SGHRS, CDR2 YFSETQ, per germline. CDR3 bases: TGCGCCAGCAGCTCTAGCGGGATCCTTTCAGAGCAGTTCTTC. Translating gives CASSSSGILSEQFF.

This clonotype showed up just a few times. The CDR3 DNA sequence: TGTGCCGCCAGGGCGGGAGTCGGCGAGCAGTACTTC. It is translated as CAARAGVGEQYF. V is TRBV25-1 and J is TRBJ2-7, with 7 positions matching TRBD2. Trimming cost V 11 bases and J 6 bases; bases outside gene matches: 10. Germline V CDR1 and CDR2: MGHDK, SYGVNS. The CDR3 runs to 12 residues.

CDR3 loop: CASGTGTSLPDTQYF. In DNA, the CDR3 is TGCGCCAGCGGAACCGGGACTAGCCTCCCAGATACGCAGTATTTT. The chain combines TRBV5-1 with TRBJ2-3, with 9 bases aligning to TRBD2. The CDR3 covers 15 residues. J lost 4 bases, V lost 7 bases, and 10 bases had no gene match. The germline CDR1 and CDR2 sequences are SGHRS and YFSETQ.

V usage is TRBV20-1 and J usage is TRBJ2-3, with unresolved D. V shed 0 bases and J shed 6 bases, with 7 bases lying between them. CDR1 and CDR2 from the germline V gene are DFQATT and SNEGSKA (reference sequence). This CDR3 spans 12 amino acids. CDR3 nucleotide sequence: TGCAGTGCTAGAGAAAGACCGGATACGCAGTATTTT. This codes for CSARERPDTQYF.

This sequence joins TRBV6-6 and TRBJ2-6; perhaps TRBD1 as D (6 bases). V was pared by 7 bases and J by 1 base, with 11 bases between. The germline V gene has CDR1 MNHNY and CDR2 SVGAGI (reference sequence). The CDR3 has 15 amino acids. This CDR3 is CASTHRVSGANVLTF. CDR3 DNA: TGTGCCAGCACTCACAGGGTTTCTGGGGCCAACGTCCTGACTTTC.

The chain couples TRBV5-1 to TRBJ2-3; D is possibly TRBD1 (5 bases). V was pared by 0 bases and J by 0 bases, with 11 bases between. Germline CDR1 and CDR2: SGHRS and YFSETQ. This CDR3 comprises 16 residues. The CDR3 DNA is TGCGCCAGCAGCTTGGAAGCCAGGGCTAGCACAGATACGCAGTATTTT. It encodes CASSLEARASTDTQYF. Combining the CDR3 with reference TRBV5-1 and TRBJ2-3 gives the whole variable domain KAGVTQTPRYLIKTRGQQVTLSCSPISGHRSVSWYQQTPGQGLQFLFEYFSETQRNKGNFPGRFSGRQFSNSRSEMNVSTLELGDSALYLCASSLEARASTDTQYFGPGTRLTVL.

This clonotype was observed a handful of times. The chain uses TRBV12-3 or TRBV12-4 and TRBJ2-3; 9 bases line up with TRBD1. V lost 5 bases to trimming and J lost 5 bases; unmatched junction nucleotides: 8. There are 15 residues in the CDR3. As DNA, the CDR3 is TGTGCCAGCAGTAAGGACAGGGGAGTAAAAGATACGCAGTATTTT. Protein: CASSKDRGVKDTQYF.

The V call is TRBV9, the J call TRBJ1-4; a possible D gene is TRBD1 (5 bases). The CDR3 extends over 16 amino acids. V lost 3 bases to trimming and J lost 3 bases, with 15 bases between them. Germline values: CDR1 SGDLS, CDR2 YYNGEE. DNA for the CDR3: TGTGCCAGCAGCGGGGGCGCAGGCCGGTCTAATGAAAAACTGTTTTTT. It yields the protein CASSGGAGRSNEKLFF.

J is TRBJ2-7 and V is TRBV29-1, with D maybe TRBD1 (5 bases). Judging by the DNA end, TRBJ2-5 fits better; the J call may be wrong. CDR1 is SQVTM, CDR2 ANQGSEA, per germline. The CDR3 sequence is 14 residues long. DNA of the CDR3: TGCAGCGCTGTGCCTCGACAGTCGCAGTCGACCCAGTACTTC. This codes for CSAVPRQSQSTQYF.

The chain joins TRBV28 to TRBJ2-3; D possibly matches TRBD1 or TRBD2 (5 bases each). The CDR3 consists of 15 residues. V dropped 5 bases and J dropped 2 bases, with 14 bases sitting between them. Germline CDR1 and CDR2: MDHEN and SYDVKM. The CDR3 coding sequence is TGTGCCAGCAGTATGGGGGAAGAACTCACAGATACGCAGTATTTT. This sequence encodes CASSMGEELTDTQYF.

The V call is TRBV12-3 or TRBV12-4, the J call TRBJ2-1; D may be TRBD1 (6 bases). CDR3 length: 15 residues. Trimming stripped 6 bases from V and 9 bases from J, with 21 bases between. The CDR3 DNA is TGTGCCAGCAGCAACGATATAAGCAGGGGCGGTGAGCAGTTCTTC. Translation gives CASSNDISRGGEQFF.

V is TRBV28 and J is TRBJ2-7, with TRBD1 matching 7 bases. CDR3 length equals 12 residues. The trim removed 7 bases at V and 5 bases at J, leaving 5 bases unmatched. The germline V gene has CDR1 MDHEN and CDR2 SYDVKM. CDR3 region: CASTDRDHEQYF. The CDR3 coding sequence is TGTGCCAGCACAGACAGGGACCACGAGCAGTACTTC.

This chain uses TRBV4-2 with TRBJ2-1; possible D gene TRBD2, 6 bases. The CDR3 is 15 residues long. Germline values: CDR1 LGHNA, CDR2 YNFKEQ. V was clipped by 1 base and J by 5 bases, with 12 bases between them. CDR3 residues: CASSQGSSGDNEQFF. The CDR3, as DNA: TGTGCCAGCAGCCAAGGTAGTAGCGGCGACAATGAGCAGTTCTTC.

This rearrangement joins TRBV10-2 to TRBJ2-1; the match to TRBD2 covers 8 bases. Per germline, CDR1 WSHSY and CDR2 SAAADI. The CDR3 consists of 16 residues. V gave up 6 bases and J gave up 6 bases; unmatched junction bases: 13. The CDR3 loop is CASRVSGDGGANEQFF. The CDR3 bases are TGCGCCAGCAGGGTTAGCGGGGATGGGGGAGCCAATGAGCAGTTCTTC.

The chain links TRBV11-2 to TRBJ1-1, with a possible D match to TRBD1 (6 bases). The ends were cut back, 0 bases at V and 4 bases at J, with 12 bases in the middle. The CDR3 is made up of 15 amino acids. CDR1 SGHAT and CDR2 FQNNGV come from the germline V gene. CDR3 sequence: CASSLDGGALTEAFF. CDR3 nucleotide sequence: TGTGCCAGCAGCTTAGATGGGGGGGCGCTCACTGAAGCTTTCTTT.

The chain joins TRBV7-2 to TRBJ1-1; 9 positions agree with TRBD1. The germline V gene encodes CDR1 SGHTA and CDR2 FQGNSA. This CDR3 has 15 residues. The V gene end was trimmed by 2 bases and the J gene end by 8 bases; junction bases not matched to a gene: 9. The CDR3 loop is CASSLPKTGGQEAFF. CDR3 in DNA: TGTGCCAGCAGCTTACCCAAGACAGGGGGGCAGGAAGCTTTCTTT.

This clonotype was found a few times. The gene calls are TRBV3-1 and TRBJ2-5; D perhaps matches TRBD2 (5 bases). The CDR3 runs 13 residues. V shed 7 bases and J shed 3 bases, with 12 bases lying between them. Germline CDR1 LGHDT, CDR2 YNNKEL (reference sequence). The CDR3 region is CASIHSVEETQYF. DNA of the CDR3: TGTGCCAGCATACATAGCGTGGAAGAGACCCAGTACTTC.

There are a few counts of this clonotype. At one end, the junction sequence differs from germline, possibly due to a read error. V and J are TRBV5-1 and TRBJ2-1, with TRBD1 as a possible D gene (5 bases). Germline assignment: CDR1 SGHRS and CDR2 YFSETQ. The CDR3 is 15 residues long. CDR3 sequence: CASSPSQGRYSEQFF. The CDR3 DNA reads as TGCGCCAGCAGCCCATCCCAGGGTCGGTACAGTGAGCAGTTCTTC.

This clonotype has just a few counts. The chain uses TRBV29-1 and TRBJ2-7; D uncertain. Trimming removed 4 bases from V and 0 bases from J, with 19 bases in between. Germline assignment: CDR1 SQVTM and CDR2 ANQGSEA. The CDR3 sequence is 16 residues long. CDR3 sequence: CSVVGSSGVPSYEQYF. The CDR3 DNA follows: TGCAGCGTTGTAGGATCGTCTGGGGTCCCCTCCTACGAGCAGTACTTC.

The chain employs TRBV6-5 and TRBJ1-2; D is possibly TRBD1 (6 bases). The CDR3 runs to 14 residues. Germline loops: CDR1 MNHEY, CDR2 SVGAGI. V was clipped by 6 bases and J by 6 bases, with 17 bases between them. The CDR3 region is CASRGITGRDGYTF. CDR3 DNA sequence: TGTGCCAGCAGAGGCATTACAGGGCGTGATGGCTACACCTTC.

The gene calls are TRBV20-1 and TRBJ2-5; unclear D gene. TRBJ2-7 matches the DNA end more closely, so the J call is doubtful. Germline V gene lookup returns CDR1 DFQATT and CDR2 SNEGSKA (reference sequence). The CDR3 contains 15 residues. This CDR3 reads CSARDFLRNVYEQYF. The CDR3 region has the DNA TGCAGTGCTAGAGATTTCCTGCGAAACGTCTACGAGCAGTACTTC.

This clonotype turned up a few times. The V gene is TRBV7-2, the J gene TRBJ2-3; no clear D. Germline V CDR1 and CDR2: SGHTA, FQGNSA. The V end was cut by 5 bases, the J end by 1 base, with 10 bases between. The CDR3 covers 14 residues. CDR3 region: CASSTDPRTDTQYF. The DNA of the CDR3 is TGTGCCAGCAGCACGGACCCGCGCACAGATACGCAGTATTTT. The full variable domain, with the rest looked up from reference TRBV7-2 and TRBJ2-3, is GAGVSQSPSNKVTEKGKDVELRCDPISGHTALYWYRQSLGQGLEFLIYFQGNSAPDKSGLPSDRFSAERTGGSVSTLTIQRTQQEDSAVYLCASSTDPRTDTQYFGPGTRLTVL.

This rearrangement joins TRBV18 to TRBJ1-5, with unresolved D. Looked up from germline, CDR1 is KGHSH and CDR2 is LQKENI. This CDR3 is built from 14 residues. Trimming took off 3 bases at V and 0 bases at J, with 6 bases between the two ends. The chain's CDR3 is CASSPTDSNQPQHF. As DNA, the CDR3 is TGTGCCAGCTCACCCACAGATAGCAATCAGCCCCAGCATTTT.

In its sample, this clonotype was seen a few times. The chain employs TRBV20-1 and TRBJ2-5; TRBD1 is a possible D gene (6 bases). The V and J ends lost 6 bases and 3 bases respectively, with 11 bases between them. This CDR3 contains 12 residues. The germline CDR1 and CDR2 sequences are DFQATT and SNEGSKA (reference sequence). The DNA of the CDR3 is TGCAGTGCCAAAGGACAGAAAGAGACCCAGTACTTC. Translation: CSAKGQKETQYF.

The chain links TRBV28 to TRBJ2-7; D ambiguous. Deletions cut 8 bases from V and 2 bases from J, with 10 bases between. Germline loops: CDR1 MDHEN, CDR2 SYDVKM. The CDR3 consists of 12 residues. The CDR3 here is CASQDGTYEQYF. The CDR3 coding sequence is TGTGCCAGCCAGGACGGAACCTACGAGCAGTACTTC.

The CDR3 loop reads CASSEARAPAHYEQYF. The CDR3 DNA follows: TGTGCCAGCAGTGAAGCCCGAGCTCCAGCCCACTACGAGCAGTACTTC. The V and J genes are TRBV6-1 and TRBJ2-5; D uncertain. The DNA end lines up better with TRBJ2-7; the J call may be wrong. The CDR3 is 16 amino acids. Germline CDR1 is MNHNS and CDR2 is SASEGT.